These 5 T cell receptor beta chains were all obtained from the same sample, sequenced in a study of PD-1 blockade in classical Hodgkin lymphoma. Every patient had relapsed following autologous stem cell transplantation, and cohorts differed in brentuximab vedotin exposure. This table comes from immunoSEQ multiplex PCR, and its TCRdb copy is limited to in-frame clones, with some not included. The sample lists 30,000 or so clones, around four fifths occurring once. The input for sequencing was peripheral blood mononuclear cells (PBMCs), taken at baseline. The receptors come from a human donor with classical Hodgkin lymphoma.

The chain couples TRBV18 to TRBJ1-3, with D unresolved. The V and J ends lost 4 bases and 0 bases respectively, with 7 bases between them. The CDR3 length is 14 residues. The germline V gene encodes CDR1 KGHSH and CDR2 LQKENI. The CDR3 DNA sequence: TGTGCCAGCTCACTAGGCGGCTCTGGAAACACCATATATTTT. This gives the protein CASSLGGSGNTIYF.

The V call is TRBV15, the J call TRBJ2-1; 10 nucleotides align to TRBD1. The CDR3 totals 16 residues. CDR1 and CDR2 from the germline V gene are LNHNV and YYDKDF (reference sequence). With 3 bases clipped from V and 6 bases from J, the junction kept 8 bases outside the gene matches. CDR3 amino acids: CATSSPTGTGVNEQFF. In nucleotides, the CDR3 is TGTGCCACCAGCAGCCCGACCGGGACAGGGGTCAATGAGCAGTTCTTC.

The CDR3 coding sequence is TGTGCCAGTAGTCAGGACATAAACTATGGCTACACCTTC. Its translation: CASSQDINYGYTF. The V call is TRBV19, the J call TRBJ1-2, with a tentative D call TRBD1 (5 bases). Trimming removed 5 bases from V and 2 bases from J, with 9 bases in between. CDR1 and CDR2 (germline): LNHDA, SQIVND (reference sequence). The length of the CDR3 is 13 residues.

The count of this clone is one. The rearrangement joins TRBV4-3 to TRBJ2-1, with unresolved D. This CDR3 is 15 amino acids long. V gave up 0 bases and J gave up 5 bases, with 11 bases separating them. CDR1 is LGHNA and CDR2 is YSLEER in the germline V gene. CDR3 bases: TGCGCCAGCAGCCAAGATGGGCTGACGGACAATGAGCAGTTCTTC. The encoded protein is CASSQDGLTDNEQFF.

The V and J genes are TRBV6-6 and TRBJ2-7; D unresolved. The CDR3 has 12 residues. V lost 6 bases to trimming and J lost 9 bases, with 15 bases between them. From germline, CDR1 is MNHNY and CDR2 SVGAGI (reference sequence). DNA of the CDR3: TGTGCCAGCAGCCCCGCCCATCTCGTGCAGTACTTC. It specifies CASSPAHLVQYF.